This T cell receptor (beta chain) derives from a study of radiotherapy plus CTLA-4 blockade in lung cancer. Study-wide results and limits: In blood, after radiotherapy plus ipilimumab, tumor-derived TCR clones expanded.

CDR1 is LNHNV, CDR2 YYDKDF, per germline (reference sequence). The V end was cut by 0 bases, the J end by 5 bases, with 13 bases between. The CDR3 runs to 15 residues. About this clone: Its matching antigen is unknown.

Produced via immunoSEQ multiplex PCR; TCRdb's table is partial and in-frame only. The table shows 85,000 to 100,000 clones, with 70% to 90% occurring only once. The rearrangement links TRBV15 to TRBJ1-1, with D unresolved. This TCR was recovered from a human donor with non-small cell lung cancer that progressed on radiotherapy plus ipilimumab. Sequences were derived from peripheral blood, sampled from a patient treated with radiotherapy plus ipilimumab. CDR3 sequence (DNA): TGTGCCACCAGCAGAGATCCTGGGGTGGGGACTGAAGCTTTCTTT. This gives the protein CATSRDPGVGTEAFF.